The clone carrying this T cell receptor (beta chain) was counted a single time. These data are taken from a study of T cell changes during pregnancy in multiple sclerosis. V trimming: 3 bases; J trimming: 5 bases; junction bases outside the gene matches: 9. The CDR3 extends over 16 amino acids. Germline assignment: CDR1 PRHDT and CDR2 FYEKMQ (reference sequence). TCRdb's table, derived via immunoSEQ multiplex PCR, lists solely in-frame clones and lacks some. The sample has under 50,000 clones; over 90% are singletons. This specimen was CD8+ T cells from peripheral blood mononuclear cells, taken in the first trimester of pregnancy. The V call is TRBV13, the J call TRBJ2-5, with 10 positions matching TRBD2. This TCR was sampled from a female donor with multiple sclerosis, enrolled in a pregnancy study. As DNA, the CDR3 is TGTGCCAGCAGCTTCAGGGCTAGCGGGAGTAAGGAGACCCAGTACTTC. The encoded protein is CASSFRASGSKETQYF. Together with reference TRBV13 and TRBJ2-5, the CDR3 gives the full variable domain: AAGVIQSPRHLIKEKRETATLKCYPIPRHDTVYWYQQGPGQDPQFLISFYEKMQSDKGSIPDRFSAQQFSDYHSELNMSSLELGDSALYFCASSFRASGSKETQYFGPGTRLLVL.